The TCR beta chain under discussion was sequenced for a study of cytomegalovirus exposure and HLA in healthy donors. General study findings and limits: It was 160 or so TCR beta chains that were listed as cytomegalovirus-associated.

Both 60 Vbeta primers and 13 Jbeta primers went into the PCR. Libraries were prepared by immunoSEQ multiplex PCR; TCRdb keeps only in-frame clonotypes and omits some of them. The data show more than 150,000 clones, 82% seen once. With regard to this clone: Its cognate antigen is unknown.

The V segment lost 5 bases and the J segment 6 bases; nucleotides outside the gene matches: 14. Germline V CDR1 and CDR2: MNHNY, SVGAGI (reference sequence). This CDR3 is built from 16 residues. Specimen: PBMCs. The clonotype originates from a man between 35 and 55 years old in good health and CMV-seronegative. This chain connects TRBV6-6 to TRBJ1-2; 8 bases align to TRBD1. DNA for the CDR3: TGTGCCAGCAGTACCGAAGGGACAGGAGCCTTAAATGGCTACACCTTC. This gives the protein CASSTEGTGALNGYTF.